This T cell receptor beta chain was retrieved from a study of blood T cell repertoires in COVID-19 (dated by TCRdb to 2019 to 2021). A note on the overall study: Samples covering the acute and convalescent phases of COVID-19 were provided by collaborators in the United States, Italy and Spain. The material from the prospective study consisted of cDNA or gDNA derived from T cells, B-cell-depleted T cells, or PBMCs. Subjects who had been exposed to COVID-19, were actively infected with it, or had recovered from it provided the deeply sampled blood TCRbeta repertoires that made up the dataset. The repertoires were made available in a free public database intended to serve as a resource for research on the immune response to SARS-CoV-2. The samples were drawn from the first 160 participants of the ongoing ImmuneRACE study and from 950 to 1,500 subjects provided by 6 global collaborators. A de-identified subject ID, COVID-19 status, age in years and sex were almost always included in the sample metadata. HLA class I and class II types, where available, came from metadata supplied by the sample provider rather than from assay-based typing.

This clone came up a few times. Its antigen remains unidentified. Within one base of it there is no much larger clone, and no base qualities were kept. What the work shows at the level of the full study, not this receptor alone: The amount of clinical and demographic metadata varied by source and participant and was provided uncurated.

The immunoSEQ Assay, a bias-controlled multiplex PCR, was used to amplify TCRbeta CDR3 regions from genomic DNA. Regarding the original processing steps: Nucleated cell counts per sample were estimated from amplification of reference gene primers within the assay. To quantify the absolute abundance of each unique TCRbeta CDR3 rearrangement, sequence reads were collapsed and filtered. For each sample, productive Simpson clonality was calculated as the square root of Simpson's diversity index across productive rearrangements. TCRdb took this table from immuneACCESS and kept in-frame rearrangements with V and J called. Such tables lack part of the clones; where checked against another copy, unresolved V genes explain under half of the gap, and the rest is unexplained. The V and J calls and clone size were taken over from that table, and D and trimming were inferred from the DNA. The sample contains around 200,000 clones, around 85% of them found a single time. In total, the top ten clones hold 18% of the sample.

Trimming takes 7 bases from V and 2 bases from J, and the germline ends sit 21 bases apart. The CDR3 covers 17 residues, taking in both the cysteine and the phenylalanine. Of the read, only the CDR3 DNA is kept; its 51 bases are in frame from base 1. Based on the germline V gene, the CDR1 and CDR2 sequences are MDHEN and SYDVKM. Enrolling through a virtual design, the prospective study's participants ranged in age from roughly 18 to 95 years and lived across some 22 United States geographic areas. In the prospective study, cohorts were assigned on the basis of participant-reported clinical history obtained from a screening survey and a study questionnaire. For ImmuneRACE Cohort 3, a participant was defined as recovered based on two consecutive negative NP/OP PCR tests, clearance by a healthcare professional, or resolution of symptoms. Each participant in the prospective study had whole blood, serum and a nasopharyngeal or oropharyngeal swab collected by mobile phlebotomists. Prospective study participants could optionally give additional blood draws and questionnaires over an approximately two-month period. Before DNA extraction, blood samples from the prospective study were shipped at room temperature or frozen.

This TCR derives from a man aged 40-49 years who had recovered from COVID-19. The specimen was PBMCs or T cells enriched from blood (not recorded which). The chain uses TRBV28 and TRBJ1-5, with TRBD1 tentatively as D gene (5 bases match). The CDR3 reads as follows: CASTYPTGRGGNQPQHF. The DNA sequence reads TGTGCCAGCACTTATCCCACTGGGAGGGGTGGCAATCAGCCCCAGCATTTT.